The entry below gives a single T cell receptor beta chain sequence along with its context. This could be a read error, since a much larger clone is one nucleotide away. There are 13 residues in the CDR3. Deletions cut 0 bases from V and 2 bases from J, with 2 bases between. Germline values: CDR1 LGHNA, CDR2 YSLEER. This entry is derived from a study of T cells after yellow fever vaccination. TCRdb independently ran MiXCR on the 5' RACE reads; one entry per CDR3 protein. In the table there are about 340,000 distinct CDR3 sequences, roughly an eighth of which are singletons. The gene calls are TRBV4-3 and TRBJ1-3; D gene unclear. The source material was CD4+ T cells sorted from PBMCs, sampled 15 days after the yellow fever booster vaccination. The source is a man aged 18-30 years who received the YFV17D yellow fever vaccine. The CDR3 protein is CASSQEPGNTIYF. The CDR3 coding sequence is TGCGCCAGCAGCCAAGAGCCTGGAAACACCATATATTTT.